This paragraph reports one TCR beta chain. Seattle patient enrollment occurred during active infection, with longitudinal follow-up thereafter. The CDR3 covers 16 residues. The V end lost 2 bases, the J end lost 3 bases, and 17 bases lay between the germline ends. The germline V gene has CDR1 SGHKS and CDR2 YYEKEE (reference sequence). These data come from a study of blood T cell repertoires in COVID-19. The wider study: Material from acute and convalescent COVID-19 was sourced from the United States, Italy and Spain. The cDNA or gDNA used as material had been derived from T cells, B-cell-depleted T cells, or PBMCs.

Here immunoSEQ multiplex PCR was the method, and the copy in TCRdb shows in-frame clones only, minus some. The sample contains about 130,000 clones, 80% to 90% of which appear only once. Sequences were obtained from peripheral blood. This receptor was obtained from a man in his sixties with COVID-19, enrolled during active disease. J is TRBJ1-2 and V is TRBV5-5, with D tentatively TRBD1 (5 bases). The CDR3 nucleotides read TGTGCCAGCAGCTTCGGCCCGGACATTAGGTACTATGGCTACACCTTC. Residues: CASSFGPDIRYYGYTF.